This paragraph covers one T cell receptor (beta chain) sequence. It lacks a known antigen. No base quality information exists; no much larger clone differs at one position. To demonstrate the VDJtools post-analysis software, the study profiled TCR beta repertoires from the peripheral blood of about 13 young patients with multiple sclerosis. The patients with multiple sclerosis were children and adolescents between about 6 and 16 years of age. The CDR3 numbers 15 residues from cysteine through phenylalanine. The retained sequence is limited to the CDR3, 45 bases, with the frame set at the first base. CDR1 SNHLY and CDR2 FYNNEI were looked up in the germline V gene. The sample originates from a study of post-analysis software for immune sequencing data (dated by TCRdb to the mid-2010s). Broadly, across the study: The recorded disease courses included relapsing-remitting, secondary progressive and progressive-relapsing multiple sclerosis, and some patients had no subtype annotation. The patient repertoires were set against roughly eleven previously published healthy control repertoires from donors whose ages ranged from roughly 6 to 27 years. A subset of samples was prepared in parallel using single-end sample barcoding, then pooled and co-amplified after Illumina adapter ligation.

The study at large found these results: The multiple sclerosis patient group was slightly younger than the control group. Significantly higher frequencies in patients than in controls were found for roughly 5 TRBV segments, including TRBV5-6, TRBV5-1 and TRBV20-1. Significantly lower normalized Chao1 diversity was found in multiple sclerosis patients than in controls, suggesting substantial peripheral T-cell clonal expansion. Direct clustering with F measure revealed strong co-clustering of samples prepared in the same batch, which led to a batch-effect correction.

Library construction relied on PCR. The instrument given in TCRdb is Illumina HiSeq 2500. Unique molecular identifiers were incorporated into TCR beta cDNA libraries to reduce PCR and sequencing biases. Every 1 to 10 million input T cells yielded 500,000 or so cDNA molecules, meaning each molecule approximated one T cell. The patient libraries were prepared and sequenced with the same protocol used for the earlier healthy control dataset. Within a given batch, samples were prepared together, multiplexed and sequenced on the same HiSeq lane. The source study handled its data this way. MIGEC handled the raw barcoded reads, throwing out single-read molecular identifier groups before consensus assembly and CDR3 extraction. VDJtools was used for post-analysis of the clonotype tables, and diversity was normalized by down-sampling every dataset to the size of the smallest sample. To correct batch-related cross-sample contamination, repertoire overlap clustering matched CDR3 amino acid sequences but not nucleotide sequences. TCRdb reanalyzed the raw reads on its own, using fastp at Q25 for trimming and MiXCR for clone calling, and kept in-frame beta chains. All rows with the same CDR3 protein become a single entry with the most common DNA and genes. The V and J calls follow TCRdb's processing rather than the paper's. Counted in this sample were more than 350,000 distinct CDR3 sequences; over 30% of them appeared once. 6% to 9% of the sample goes to the ten largest clones.

The specimen was blood. The receptor chain draws on TRBV2 and TRBJ2-7, and perhaps TRBD2 as D gene, on 6 matching bases. Gene TRBJ2-5 matches the end of the DNA better, so the J call may be wrong. The source is a girl aged 2 to 10 with multiple sclerosis. Here the CDR3 is given as CASSDPPGVQETQYF. The sequenced DNA: TGTGCCAGCAGTGATCCCCCGGGGGTTCAGGAGACCCAGTACTTC.